This TCR beta chain stems from a study of monozygotic twins with inflammatory bowel disease. Reanalyzing the 5' RACE reads, TCRdb keeps one entry per CDR3 protein, without DNA. Recorded here are approximately 300,000 distinct CDR3 sequences; the top ten clones represent over 5.5%. The CDR3 is 13 residues long. Per germline, CDR1 DFQATT and CDR2 SNEGSKA (reference sequence). The sequenced material came from blood. This TCR was recovered from a human donor with ulcerative colitis or Crohn's disease, or a healthy co-twin of an affected twin (not recorded which). The rearrangement uses TRBV20-1 and TRBJ2-1. The CDR3 spells CSARDPNRDEQFF.